What follows are 23 T cell receptor beta chains derived from one specimen sequenced in a study of blood T cell repertoires in COVID-19. The assay was immunoSEQ multiplex PCR, and TCRdb's table has in-frame clones only and misses some. The sample lists 150,000 to 200,000 clones, 80% to 90% occurring once. Sequencing was performed on peripheral blood. These receptors came from a woman of 80 years or more with COVID-19, enrolled during active disease.

The genes are TRBV14 and TRBJ2-7; 13 nucleotides align to TRBD2. J was trimmed by 4 bases and V by 4 bases; bases with no gene match: 4. CDR3 size: 15 residues. Germline V lookup: CDR1 SGHDN, CDR2 FVKESK. CDR3 bases: TGTGCCAGCAGCCTACTAGCGGGAGGGCCTTACGAGCAGTACTTC. This encodes CASSLLAGGPYEQYF.

The chain links TRBV29-1 to TRBJ2-7, with 8 bases matching TRBD2. CDR1 SQVTM and CDR2 ANQGSEA come from the germline V gene. J gave up 0 bases and V 2 bases, and 3 bases lay outside the gene matches. This CDR3 contains 14 residues. In DNA form, the CDR3 reads TGCAGCGTTGAACGCGGGACTAGCTCCTACGAGCAGTACTTC. Residues: CSVERGTSSYEQYF.

This clone has just a few counts. The chain is built from TRBV29-1 and TRBJ1-3; possibly TRBD1 for D (5 bases). CDR3 length: 13 residues. V lost 7 bases, J lost 0 bases, and 10 bases lay in between. Germline assignment: CDR1 SQVTM and CDR2 ANQGSEA. CDR3 nucleotide sequence: TGCAGCGCCAGGGACTTCTCTGGAAACACCATATATTTT. This sequence encodes CSARDFSGNTIYF.

This chain joins TRBV4-3 and TRBJ1-5; D uncertain. This CDR3 region has 15 residues. V was clipped by 1 base and J by 6 bases, with 13 bases between them. Per germline, CDR1 LGHNA and CDR2 YSLEER. CDR3 coding DNA: TGCGCCAGCAGCCAAGGTCGTTCTCCGAGTCAGCCCCAGCATTTT. Translation gives CASSQGRSPSQPQHF.

This clone was counted a single time. The chain uses TRBV14 and TRBJ1-1; no definite D call. The CDR3 runs to 15 residues. The V end was cut by 4 bases, the J end by 7 bases, with 19 bases between. CDR1 is SGHDN and CDR2 is FVKESK in the germline V gene. Here the CDR3 DNA reads TGTGCCAGCAGCCCGATCGAGAGGAGAAGCCGTGAAGCTTTCTTT. Translation gives CASSPIERRSREAFF. Together with reference TRBV14 and TRBJ1-1, the CDR3 gives the full variable domain: EAGVTQFPSHSVIEKGQTVTLRCDPISGHDNLYWYRRVMGKEIKFLLHFVKESKQDESGMPNNRFLAERTGGTYSTLKVQPAELEDSGVYFCASSPIERRSREAFFGQGTRLTVV.

The chain combines TRBV9 with TRBJ2-1, with 12 positions matching TRBD2. The junction had 11 bases not matched to a gene; V was cut back by 3 bases and J by 4 bases. The CDR3 runs 18 residues. Germline loops: CDR1 SGDLS, CDR2 YYNGEE. As DNA, the CDR3 is TGTGCCAGCAGCGAACTAACTCTAGCGGGGGGGATTTACAATGAGCAGTTCTTC. Protein sequence: CASSELTLAGGIYNEQFF.

The chain is built from TRBV9 and TRBJ2-5; 9 positions agree with TRBD2. Germline CDR1 is SGDLS and CDR2 is YYNGEE. The CDR3 consists of 15 residues. V lost 3 bases, J lost 1 base, and 4 bases stayed unmatched. CDR3 residues: CASSDSGGRQETQYF. The CDR3 region has the DNA TGTGCCAGCAGCGATAGCGGGGGCCGCCAAGAGACCCAGTACTTC.

This clone has only a few counts. The chain is built from TRBV18 and TRBJ2-1; 11 nucleotides agree with TRBD2. The CDR3 loop spans 16 amino acids. Losses at the gene ends were 3 bases for V and 6 bases for J; bases not matched to a gene: 7. Germline V gives CDR1 KGHSH, CDR2 LQKENI. Here the CDR3 reads CASSPRLAGKINEQFF. CDR3 sequence (DNA): TGTGCCAGCTCACCGAGACTAGCGGGAAAAATCAATGAGCAGTTCTTC.

This chain joins TRBV2 and TRBJ1-2; no clear D gene. V was cut by 4 bases and J by 8 bases, with 11 bases left in between. There are 12 residues in the CDR3. Germline V lookup: CDR1 SNHLY, CDR2 FYNNEI. For the CDR3, the DNA is TGTGCCAGCAGTGGCCCAGGTGGAGGCTACACCTTC. Translating it yields CASSGPGGGYTF.

The chain combines TRBV4-1 with TRBJ1-6, with D possibly being TRBD1 (6 bases). V lost 5 bases and J 9 bases, leaving 17 bases between the germline ends. Germline CDR1 reads MGHRA; CDR2 reads YSYEKL. This CDR3 comprises 15 residues. The chain's CDR3 is CASSFGGGGGSPLHF. The DNA of the CDR3 is TGCGCCAGCAGCTTCGGAGGGGGGGGCGGTTCACCCCTCCACTTT.

The V call is TRBV2, the J call TRBJ2-1; D may be TRBD2 (6 bases). Germline V CDR1 and CDR2: SNHLY, FYNNEI. The CDR3 consists of 15 residues. Trimming cost V 8 bases and J 12 bases, with 26 bases left between them. In DNA, the CDR3 is TGTGCCAGCGAACGGGACTCCCTAACTCCTGAGGGGCAGTTCTTC. This translates into CASERDSLTPEGQFF.

This clone was found a few times. The J gene is TRBJ2-1, the V gene TRBV4-3, with 10 bases identical to TRBD2. This CDR3 region has 17 residues. Per the germline V gene, CDR1 is LGHNA and CDR2 is YSLEER. With 1 base clipped from V and 7 bases from J, the junction kept 10 bases outside the gene matches. The CDR3 spells CASSQGPESGGGNEQFF. In DNA, the CDR3 is TGCGCCAGCAGCCAAGGCCCCGAAAGCGGGGGGGGAAATGAGCAGTTCTTC.

The chain links TRBV2 to TRBJ1-1; 8 bases map to TRBD1. The germline CDR1 and CDR2 sequences are SNHLY and FYNNEI. The length of the CDR3 is 15 residues. Trimming cost V 6 bases and J 2 bases; bases outside gene matches: 8. CDR3 in DNA: TGTGCCAGCAGGGCCCGACAGGGGCAAAACACTGAAGCTTTCTTT. It specifies CASRARQGQNTEAFF.

The CDR3 loop is CASSATGGAWNEQFF. Written as DNA, the CDR3 is TGTGCCAGCTCAGCGACAGGGGGCGCTTGGAATGAGCAGTTCTTC. The chain carries TRBV18 and TRBJ2-1; 10 nucleotides agree with TRBD1. The CDR3 sequence is 15 residues long. Germline-derived CDR1 and CDR2 are KGHSH and LQKENI. Trimming removed 5 bases from V and 7 bases from J; junction bases left unmatched: 8.

The chain carries TRBV7-6 and TRBJ1-1; 8 nucleotides match TRBD1. V lost 2 bases and J lost 6; bases outside the gene matches: 11. Germline V CDR1 and CDR2: SGHVS, FNYEAQ. The CDR3 loop spans 16 amino acids. CDR3 DNA sequence: TGTGCCAGCAGCTTACGGGAATGGCAGGGGGCCCCTGAAGCTTTCTTT. This sequence encodes CASSLREWQGAPEAFF.

In its sample, this clone was seen a few times. The chain links TRBV2 to TRBJ1-5, with D maybe TRBD1 (5 bases). Between the trimmed V and J ends, which lost 4 bases and 9 bases, there was a span of 7 bases. Germline loops: CDR1 SNHLY, CDR2 FYNNEI. This CDR3 spans 11 amino acids. The CDR3: CASSVGGPQHF. CDR3 DNA sequence: TGTGCCAGCAGTGTCGGGGGGCCCCAGCATTTT.

V is TRBV28 and J is TRBJ2-7; 14 nucleotides line up with TRBD2. The V and J ends lost 2 bases and 3 bases, in that order; junction bases with no gene match: 6. Germline V gene data show CDR1 as MDHEN and CDR2 as SYDVKM. The CDR3 extends over 17 amino acids. The CDR3 here is CASSLAGLAGGNYEQYF. As DNA, the CDR3 is TGTGCCAGCAGTTTAGCAGGACTAGCGGGAGGTAACTACGAGCAGTACTTC.

This chain joins TRBV19 and TRBJ2-3, with D maybe TRBD2 (5 bases). This CDR3 has 15 amino acids. CDR1 and CDR2 from the germline V gene are LNHDA and SQIVND (reference sequence). V dropped 3 bases and J dropped 0 bases, with 10 bases sitting between them. The CDR3, as DNA: TGTGCCAGTAGTATCATAGGCGGGAGCACAGATACGCAGTATTTT. Translated, it gives CASSIIGGSTDTQYF.

The chain uses TRBV6-5 and TRBJ1-3, with 9 nucleotides matching TRBD1. The trim removed 7 bases at V and 4 bases at J, leaving 8 bases unmatched. CDR3 length: 15 residues. Per germline, CDR1 MNHEY and CDR2 SVGAGI. CDR3 DNA sequence: TGTGCCAGCAAGCGGACAGGGGTTGGGGGAAACACCATATATTTT. Residues: CASKRTGVGGNTIYF.

V gene TRBV30 combines with J gene TRBJ1-1, with D possibly being TRBD1 (6 bases). V lost 6 bases, J lost 1 base, and 18 bases lay in between. Germline assignment: CDR1 GTSNPN and CDR2 SVGIG (reference sequence). CDR3 length: 15 amino acids. Here the CDR3 DNA reads TGTGCCTGCGAACTAATCGGGACACAGAACACTGAAGCTTTCTTT. The encoded protein is CACELIGTQNTEAFF.

The CDR3 sequence: CASSPLGDSGNTIYF. The CDR3 DNA is TGTGCCAGCTCACCTTTAGGAGACTCTGGAAACACCATATATTTT. The rearrangement links TRBV18 to TRBJ1-3; unclear D gene. This CDR3 comprises 15 residues. V dropped 3 bases and J dropped 0 bases, with 9 bases sitting between them. CDR1 and CDR2 (germline): KGHSH, LQKENI.

This clone was seen a single time. The genes are TRBV11-2 and TRBJ2-4, with 9 nucleotides matching TRBD2. This CDR3 is built from 17 residues. Per germline, CDR1 SGHAT and CDR2 FQNNGV. With V trimmed by 0 bases and J by 2 bases, 5 bases remained unmatched. DNA for the CDR3: TGTGCCAGCAGCTTAGAATTCCTAGCGGGGACCAAAAACATTCAGTACTTC. Encoded protein: CASSLEFLAGTKNIQYF.

V is TRBV4-1 and J is TRBJ1-2; 7 nucleotides match TRBD1. Germline assignment: CDR1 MGHRA and CDR2 YSYEKL. The CDR3 totals 17 residues. After removal of 6 bases from V and 6 bases from J, the junction contained 19 bases not matched to a gene. The CDR3 nucleotides read TGCGCCAGCAGACATCCCGCCCGGGACAGTGGAGGTCATGGCTACACCTTC. This gives the protein CASRHPARDSGGHGYTF.